The TCR beta chain under discussion was sequenced for a study of T cell responses to AZD1222 COVID-19 vaccine. Overall study findings and caveats: Targets within unmutated variant regions were reportedly found for nearly half of spike-specific TCRs.

Details on this clone: The antigen remains undetermined.

Only in-frame clones appear in the TCRdb table, and some are missing; sequencing was by immunoSEQ multiplex PCR. The table shows roughly 140,000 clones, with around 88% occurring only once. The input for sequencing was peripheral blood, taken on day 0 of MenACWY control vaccination. The receptor was derived from an adult in good health.

The CDR3 nucleotides are TGTGCCAGCAGCTCTGGACGTACCGCACTACGGCAGTACTTC. It encodes CASSSGRTALRQYF. The rearrangement links TRBV7-2 to TRBJ2-7; D unclear. The V end was cut by 4 bases, the J end by 9 bases, with 19 bases between. The germline V gene has CDR1 SGHTA and CDR2 FQGNSA. This CDR3 is built from 14 residues. The full variable domain, in which reference TRBV7-2 and TRBJ2-7 provide the parts outside the CDR3, is GAGVSQSPSNKVTEKGKDVELRCDPISGHTALYWYRQSLGQGLEFLIYFQGNSAPDKSGLPSDRFSAERTGGSVSTLTIQRTQQEDSAVYLCASSSGRTALRQYFGPGTRLTVT.